The T cell receptor (beta chain) under discussion was sequenced for a study of T cells after yellow fever vaccination. A word on this clonotype: Its antigen is as yet unknown.

Overall study results and limits: Among primary-vaccination clones, most reappeared after the booster, at around 97% for CD4 and around 90% for CD8. The presence of abundant clonotypes contaminating from the bulk population was possible in FACS-sorted repertoires. Researchers noted that a small share of clonotypes showed up in both CD4 and CD8 compartments.

This CDR3 is 14 amino acids long. The germline V gene encodes CDR1 SGHRS and CDR2 YFSETQ. V lost 7 bases, J lost 3 bases, and 9 bases stayed unmatched. It was through 5'RACE template switching that TCR cDNA was made, with a universal primer site and UMIs added. TCRdb used MiXCR to reprocess the 5' RACE reads, holding one entry per CDR3 protein. The table records a few hundred thousand distinct CDR3 sequences, more than 3% of them present only once. This chain connects TRBV5-1 to TRBJ2-7, with 8 bases identical to TRBD2. The receptor's source is a young man who received the YFV17D yellow fever vaccine. Sequences were derived from PBMCs, sampled on the day of the yellow fever booster vaccination. The CDR3 DNA follows: TGCGCCAGCGCCCTACGGGGGGGATACTACGAGCAGTACTTC. It codes for CASALRGGYYEQYF.